This T cell receptor (beta chain) was documented in a study of T cell responses to AZD1222 COVID-19 vaccine. The wider study: Second-dose groups at about 4 or about 12 weeks were pooled.

Germline-derived CDR1 and CDR2 are LGHNA and YNFKEQ. This CDR3 contains 19 residues. The V end lost 0 bases, the J end lost 4 bases, and 21 bases lay between the germline ends. General study results and limits: Donors were mostly white British, more females; clonal diversity possibly underestimated. Reportedly, nearly half of unique spike TCRs recognized epitopes outside B.1.351/B.1.1.7 mutations. Two AZD1222 administrations were followed by greater Spike-specific TCR breadth and depth.

A remark on this clone: Its antigen is currently unknown.

Generated by immunoSEQ multiplex PCR, the TCRdb table keeps only in-frame clones and is missing some. Of 80,000 to 100,000 clones listed, 88% are singletons. The input for sequencing was peripheral blood, taken on day 0 of AZD1222 vaccination. The chain recombines TRBV4-2 with TRBJ2-2; D could derive from TRBD1 or TRBD2 (6 bases each). The sequence was collected from an adult in good health. CDR3 DNA: TGTGCCAGCAGCCAAGATGGAGCCCTGGGGGGCAGGAGCACCGGGGAGCTGTTTTTT. Protein product: CASSQDGALGGRSTGELFF.